This TCR beta chain was identified during a study of cytomegalovirus exposure and HLA in healthy donors. Germline assignment: CDR1 SGDLS and CDR2 YYNGEE. The CDR3 has 16 amino acids. V lost 3 bases, J lost 3 bases, and 7 bases stayed unmatched. Among the donors, all were healthy bone marrow donors. This clone was counted a single time. PCR was performed using 60 Vbeta and 13 Jbeta primers. TCRdb's copy holds only in-frame clones and misses some; the assay was immunoSEQ multiplex PCR. The sample has approximately 200,000 clones, approximately 81% seen once. Material: PBMCs. The V call is TRBV9, the J call TRBJ2-7; 12 bases map to TRBD2. The TCR was taken from a boy aged 10-17 years in good health and CMV-seronegative. The CDR3 spells CASSARTSGDNYEQYF. CDR3 DNA sequence: TGTGCCAGCAGCGCTCGGACTAGCGGGGACAACTACGAGCAGTACTTC.